This T cell receptor beta chain was identified in a study of OX40 agonist ivuxolimab in advanced cancers. The CDR3 is made up of 15 amino acids. The germline V gene encodes CDR1 SGHTA and CDR2 FQGTGA. V shed 2 bases and J shed 3 bases, with 12 bases lying between them. Sequencing used immunoSEQ multiplex PCR; TCRdb keeps in-frame clones, though not all of them. This repertoire shows tens of thousands of clones, approximately 85% found once; its top ten account for around 5.5%. The chain employs TRBV7-3 and TRBJ2-3; a possible D gene is TRBD2 (6 bases). The sample consisted of CD4+ or CD8+ T cells sorted from blood, taken in a trial of the OX40 agonist ivuxolimab. This sequence was found in an adult with an advanced solid tumor such as melanoma, head and neck, liver or kidney cancer. The CDR3, as DNA: TGTGCCAGCAGCTTAGGGGGGAGAGAAACAGATACGCAGTATTTT. Its translation: CASSLGGRETDTQYF.